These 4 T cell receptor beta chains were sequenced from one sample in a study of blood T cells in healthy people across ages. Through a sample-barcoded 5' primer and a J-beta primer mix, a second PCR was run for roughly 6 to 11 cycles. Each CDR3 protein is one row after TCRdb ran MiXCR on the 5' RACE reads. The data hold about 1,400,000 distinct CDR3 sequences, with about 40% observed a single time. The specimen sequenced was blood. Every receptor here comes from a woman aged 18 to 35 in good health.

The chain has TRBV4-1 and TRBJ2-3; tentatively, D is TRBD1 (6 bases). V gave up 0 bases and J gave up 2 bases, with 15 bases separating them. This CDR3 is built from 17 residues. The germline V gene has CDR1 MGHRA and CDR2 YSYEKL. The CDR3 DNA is TGCGCCAGCAGCCAAGATAAAGGACAGCCACCCACAGATACGCAGTATTTT. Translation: CASSQDKGQPPTDTQYF.

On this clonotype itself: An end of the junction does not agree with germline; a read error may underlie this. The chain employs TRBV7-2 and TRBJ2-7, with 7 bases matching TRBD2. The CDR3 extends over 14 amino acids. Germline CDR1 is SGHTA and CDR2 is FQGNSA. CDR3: CAGSLEASGYEQYF. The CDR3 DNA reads TGTGCCGGCAGCTTAGAAGCTAGCGGCTACGAGCAGTACTTC.

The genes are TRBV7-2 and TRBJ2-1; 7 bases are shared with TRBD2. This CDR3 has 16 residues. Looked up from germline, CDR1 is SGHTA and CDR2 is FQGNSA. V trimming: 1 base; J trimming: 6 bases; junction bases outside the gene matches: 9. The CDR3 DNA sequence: TGTGCCAGCAGCTTAGGCCCTCTAGCGGAAGTCAATGAGCAGTTCTTC. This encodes CASSLGPLAEVNEQFF.

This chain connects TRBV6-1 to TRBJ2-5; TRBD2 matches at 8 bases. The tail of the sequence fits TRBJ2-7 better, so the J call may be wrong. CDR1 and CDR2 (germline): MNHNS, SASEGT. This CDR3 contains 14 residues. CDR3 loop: CASSAPAGAYEQYF. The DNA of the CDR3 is TGTGCCAGCAGTGCCCCAGCGGGGGCCTACGAGCAGTACTTC.